One T cell receptor (beta chain) is described in this entry. Its antigen is currently unknown. The PCR made use of 60 Vbeta and 13 Jbeta primers. Sequenced by immunoSEQ multiplex PCR; TCRdb stores in-frame clones only, minus some. Of 150,000 to 200,000 clones in the sample, around 62% were seen once. The sample comes from a study of cytomegalovirus exposure and HLA in healthy donors. Points from the study as a whole: For TCR beta chains, V- and J-gene trimming was later linked to a missense DCLRE1C variant. The study labeled around 160 TCR beta chains cytomegalovirus-associated.

The germline V and J ends were trimmed by 0 bases and 2 bases, with 9 bases remaining between them. Germline assignment: CDR1 SGHRS and CDR2 YFSETQ. The CDR3 spans 15 residues. The V gene is TRBV5-1, the J gene TRBJ1-5, with D maybe TRBD1 (5 bases). The sequence was collected from a man between 40 and 49 years old in good health and CMV-seronegative. The source material was PBMCs. CDR3 loop: CASSLGSGGNQPQHF. CDR3 in DNA: TGCGCCAGCAGCTTGGGCTCGGGGGGCAATCAGCCCCAGCATTTT.